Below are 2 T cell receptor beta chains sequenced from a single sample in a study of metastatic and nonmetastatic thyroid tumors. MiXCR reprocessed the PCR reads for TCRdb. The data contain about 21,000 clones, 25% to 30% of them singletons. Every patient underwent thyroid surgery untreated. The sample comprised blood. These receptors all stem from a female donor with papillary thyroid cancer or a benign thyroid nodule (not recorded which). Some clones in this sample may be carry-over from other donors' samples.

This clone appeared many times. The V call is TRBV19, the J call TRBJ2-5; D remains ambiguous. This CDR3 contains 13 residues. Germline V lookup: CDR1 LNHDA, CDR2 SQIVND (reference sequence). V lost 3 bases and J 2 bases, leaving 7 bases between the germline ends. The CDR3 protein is CASSIQFQETQYF. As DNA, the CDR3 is TGTGCCAGTAGTATCCAGTTTCAAGAGACCCAGTACTTC.

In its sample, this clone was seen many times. The DNA of the CDR3 is TGCAGCTTACTTATAGCGGGGGGAAGCACAGATACGCAGTATTTT. Protein product: CSLLIAGGSTDTQYF. The chain recombines TRBV29-1 with TRBJ2-3; 10 nucleotides align to TRBD2. The CDR3 has 15 residues. Trimming at V came to 8 bases and at J to 0 bases, leaving 8 bases not matched to a gene. CDR1 is SQVTM and CDR2 is ANQGSEA in the germline V gene.